The 27 T cell receptor beta chains below all came from one sample that was sequenced in a study of cytomegalovirus exposure and HLA in healthy donors. Assay used: immunoSEQ multiplex PCR; TCRdb lists only in-frame clones, some missing. The table has fewer than 150,000 clones, about 91% seen once. Sequencing was done on a sample of PBMCs. These receptors all stem from a woman younger than 30 in good health and CMV-seropositive.

The V call is TRBV30, the J call TRBJ1-5; possible D gene TRBD1, 5 bases. V dropped 7 bases and J dropped 0 bases, with 22 bases sitting between them. Germline CDR1 reads GTSNPN; CDR2 reads SVGIG (reference sequence). This CDR3 is 17 amino acids long. The CDR3 is CAYGTARGPYSNQPQHF. The CDR3, as DNA: TGTGCCTATGGAACGGCGCGGGGCCCTTATAGCAATCAGCCCCAGCATTTT.

The J gene is TRBJ1-2, the V gene TRBV5-1; perhaps TRBD1 as D (5 bases). The CDR3 contains 14 residues. Trimming stripped 0 bases from V and 4 bases from J, with 10 bases between. Germline V CDR1 and CDR2: SGHRS, YFSETQ. The CDR3 bases are TGCGCCAGCAGCTTGGAAGGGGTTCGCTATGGCTACACCTTC. It codes for CASSLEGVRYGYTF. The variable domain in full, with the rest retrieved from reference TRBV5-1 and TRBJ1-2, is KAGVTQTPRYLIKTRGQQVTLSCSPISGHRSVSWYQQTPGQGLQFLFEYFSETQRNKGNFPGRFSGRQFSNSRSEMNVSTLELGDSALYLCASSLEGVRYGYTFGSGTRLTVV.

The chain employs TRBV19 and TRBJ2-1; D not resolved. The germline V gene encodes CDR1 LNHDA and CDR2 SQIVND (reference sequence). The ends were cut back, 5 bases at V and 14 bases at J, with 13 bases in the middle. The CDR3 has 11 amino acids. The CDR3 region has the DNA TGTGCCAGTAGTTCAGGTCACCCAAAGTTCTTC. Translation gives CASSSGHPKFF.

The chain carries TRBV7-9 and TRBJ1-3, with D perhaps matching TRBD1 (5 bases). CDR1 is SEHNR and CDR2 is FQNEAQ in the germline V gene (reference sequence). Deletions cut 5 bases from V and 1 base from J, with 12 bases between. The CDR3 extends over 15 amino acids. DNA for the CDR3: TGTGCCAGCAGCCACGTGCAGGGTTCTGGAAACACCATATATTTT. Its translation: CASSHVQGSGNTIYF.

The chain couples TRBV5-1 to TRBJ2-1, with TRBD2 identical over 9 bases. V shed 8 bases and J 6 bases; nucleotides not matched to a gene: 9. Germline values: CDR1 SGHRS, CDR2 YFSETQ. There are 14 residues in the CDR3. DNA for the CDR3: TGCGCCAGTATGGTAGCGGGAGTTTCCAATGAGCAGTTCTTC. As protein: CASMVAGVSNEQFF.

V and J are TRBV11-3 and TRBJ2-7; weak D call: TRBD1 (6 bases). This CDR3 has 13 amino acids. CDR1 is SGHNT, CDR2 YENEEA, per germline. V was shortened by 4 bases and J by 1 base, with 8 bases between the two germline ends. The CDR3 DNA follows: TGTGCCAGCAGCTACGGACAGTCCTACGAGCAGTACTTC. Protein: CASSYGQSYEQYF.

The chain links TRBV29-1 to TRBJ2-7, with 9 bases fitting TRBD1. The CDR3 covers 13 residues. Per germline, CDR1 SQVTM and CDR2 ANQGSEA. Germline trimming cut 4 bases from V and 3 bases from J; bases unmatched to any gene: 4. The CDR3 DNA sequence: TGCAGCGTTGGACAGGGGGAATTCTACGAGCAGTACTTC. It is translated as CSVGQGEFYEQYF.

This sequence joins TRBV10-3 and TRBJ2-7, with 7 nucleotides matching TRBD1. The germline V gene has CDR1 ENHRY and CDR2 SYGVKD. The CDR3 totals 15 residues. V lost 2 bases and J lost 0; bases outside the gene matches: 4. The CDR3 nucleotides are TGTGCCATCAGTGAGGGGACAGTCAGCTCCTACGAGCAGTACTTC. Protein sequence: CAISEGTVSSYEQYF.

This chain joins TRBV7-9 and TRBJ2-7; possibly TRBD2 for D (5 bases). The germline gives CDR1 SEHNR, CDR2 FQNEAQ (reference sequence). The V end lost 2 bases, the J end lost 4 bases, and 12 bases lay between the germline ends. The length of the CDR3 is 14 residues. The CDR3, as DNA: TGTGCCAGCAGCTTATCCGGTACGGGGTACGAGCAGTACTTC. It codes for CASSLSGTGYEQYF.

The chain uses TRBV28 and TRBJ2-7, with TRBD1 identical over 9 bases. Trimming removed 6 bases from V and 2 bases from J; junction bases left unmatched: 11. This CDR3 spans 16 amino acids. Germline V gene lookup returns CDR1 MDHEN and CDR2 SYDVKM. DNA of the CDR3: TGTGCCAGCAGCCAGGACAGGGGTCGACTCCCCTACGAGCAGTACTTC. It encodes CASSQDRGRLPYEQYF.

This chain links TRBV7-2 with TRBJ2-7, with D uncertain. CDR3 size: 14 residues. Germline V gene data show CDR1 as SGHTA and CDR2 as FQGNSA. The V end was cut by 2 bases, the J end by 1 base, with 9 bases between. The chain's CDR3 is CASSLTLASYEQYF. CDR3 bases: TGTGCCAGCAGCTTAACATTGGCATCCTACGAGCAGTACTTC. Supplemented by reference TRBV7-2 and TRBJ2-7, the full variable domain reads GAGVSQSPSNKVTEKGKDVELRCDPISGHTALYWYRQSLGQGLEFLIYFQGNSAPDKSGLPSDRFSAERTGGSVSTLTIQRTQQEDSAVYLCASSLTLASYEQYFGPGTRLTVT.

CDR3: CASSPTSGGANEQFF. DNA for the CDR3: TGTGCCAGCTCGCCTACTAGCGGGGGGGCTAATGAGCAGTTCTTC. The chain joins TRBV18 to TRBJ2-1; 13 bases agree with TRBD2. V lost 6 bases to trimming and J lost 7 bases; unmatched junction nucleotides: 6. This CDR3 comprises 15 residues. Per germline, CDR1 KGHSH and CDR2 LQKENI.

This clone was counted once. The chain links TRBV6-5 to TRBJ2-7; D is perhaps TRBD1 (6 bases). CDR1 and CDR2 (germline): MNHEY, SVGAGI. The CDR3 extends over 14 amino acids. The V and J ends lost 0 bases and 4 bases respectively, with 10 bases between them. The CDR3 bases are TGTGCCAGCAGTTACTCGGCAGGGGAATACGAGCAGTACTTC. Protein product: CASSYSAGEYEQYF.

The CDR3, as DNA: TGTGCCAGCAGTTTGCCAGGGGTTCCCTACGAGCAGTACTTC. Protein product: CASSLPGVPYEQYF. V usage is TRBV28 and J usage is TRBJ2-7; possibly TRBD1 for D (6 bases). This CDR3 has 14 amino acids. Germline-derived CDR1 and CDR2 are MDHEN and SYDVKM. The V end lost 3 bases, the J end lost 2 bases, and 11 bases lay between the germline ends.

The chain combines TRBV27 with TRBJ1-1, with D possibly matching TRBD1 (6 bases). The V end lost 5 bases, the J end lost 4 bases, and 14 bases lay between the germline ends. The CDR3 spans 14 residues. Germline V gene data show CDR1 as MNHEY and CDR2 as SMNVEV (reference sequence). Here the CDR3 reads CASSLQGTGTEAFF. DNA for the CDR3: TGTGCCAGCAGTCTACAGGGTACTGGCACTGAAGCTTTCTTT.

CDR3 sequence: CASSWGRDNSPLHF. The CDR3 nucleotides are TGTGCCAGCAGTTGGGGCCGAGATAATTCACCCCTCCACTTT. The chain uses TRBV27 and TRBJ1-6; weak D call: TRBD1 (5 bases). The CDR3 totals 14 residues. Germline V lookup: CDR1 MNHEY, CDR2 SMNVEV (reference sequence). The V and J ends lost 4 bases and 5 bases respectively, with 9 bases between them.

The V and J genes are TRBV7-3 and TRBJ1-6; tentatively, D is TRBD1 (5 bases). Trimming left V 4 bases short and J 7 bases short, with 17 bases between. The CDR3 length is 16 residues. Germline-derived CDR1 and CDR2 are SGHTA and FQGTGA. The chain's CDR3 is CASSSVRGGLNSPLHF. CDR3 nucleotide sequence: TGTGCCAGCAGCTCCGTCCGGGGGGGTTTGAATTCACCCCTCCACTTT.

As DNA, the CDR3 is TGTGCCAGCAGCGTTAGCGGGGGGTACTCCTACGAGCAGTACTTC. Translating gives CASSVSGGYSYEQYF. The J gene is TRBJ2-7, the V gene TRBV9; 10 positions agree with TRBD2. Unmatched junction bases numbered 2, after V lost 2 bases and J lost 0 bases. This CDR3 has 15 residues. Germline assignment: CDR1 SGDLS and CDR2 YYNGEE.

DNA for the CDR3: TGCGCCAGCAGCTTTGCGGCGGGGGGCGTCTACAATGAGCAGTTCTTC. It translates to CASSFAAGGVYNEQFF. The rearrangement uses TRBV5-1 and TRBJ2-1, with TRBD2 identical over 8 bases. Trimming at V came to 2 bases and at J to 3 bases, leaving 7 bases not matched to a gene. The CDR3 sequence is 16 residues long. CDR1 and CDR2 from the germline V gene are SGHRS and YFSETQ.

The gene calls are TRBV30 and TRBJ1-6; TRBD1 matches 7 bases. The germline V gene encodes CDR1 GTSNPN and CDR2 SVGIG (reference sequence). This CDR3 has 14 residues. With 2 bases clipped from V and 5 bases from J, the junction kept 3 bases outside the gene matches. The CDR3 spells CAWSRQGNNSPLHF. CDR3 nucleotides: TGTGCCTGGAGTAGACAGGGCAATAATTCACCCCTCCACTTT.

This rearrangement joins TRBV28 to TRBJ1-2; 9 bases align to TRBD1. From germline, CDR1 is MDHEN and CDR2 SYDVKM. The CDR3 consists of 15 residues. V shed 3 bases, J shed 8 bases, and the junction held 10 bases outside the gene matches. The CDR3 region has the DNA TGTGCCAGCAGTTTCACAAATACAGGGGGCGCGGGCTACACCTTC. Amino acids: CASSFTNTGGAGYTF.

Regarding this clone: This sample also contains other DNA sequences that code for the same CDR3. The chain joins TRBV5-1 to TRBJ2-3, with D unresolved. This CDR3 is 12 amino acids long. V lost 0 bases and J lost 4, with 3 bases in between. Germline V lookup: CDR1 SGHRS, CDR2 YFSETQ. The CDR3: CASSLAADTQYF. In DNA, the CDR3 is TGCGCCAGCAGCTTGGCCGCAGATACGCAGTATTTT.

This sequence joins TRBV7-8 and TRBJ2-2; 8 positions agree with TRBD1. Trimming removed 7 bases from V and 0 bases from J; junction bases left unmatched: 4. The CDR3 runs to 15 residues. CDR1 SGHVS and CDR2 FQNEAQ come from the germline V gene. DNA for the CDR3: TGTGCCAGCACGGGACAGGCCACGAACACCGGGGAGCTGTTTTTT. Translated: CASTGQATNTGELFF.

The V call is TRBV2, the J call TRBJ1-5; tentative D call: TRBD1 (6 bases). The V and J ends lost 2 bases and 7 bases respectively, with 12 bases between them. CDR3 length equals 14 residues. The germline V gene has CDR1 SNHLY and CDR2 FYNNEI. The CDR3, as DNA: TGTGCCAGCAGTGAACAGGGGCGCATGCAGCCCCAGCATTTT. Encoded protein: CASSEQGRMQPQHF.

CDR3 DNA sequence: TGTGCCAGCAGTGAGGGGAGGGAAGCTGGCTACACCTTC. Protein sequence: CASSEGREAGYTF. The chain carries TRBV2 and TRBJ1-2; D is undetermined. Germline V lookup: CDR1 SNHLY, CDR2 FYNNEI. V lost 3 bases to trimming and J lost 7 bases, with 12 bases between them. This CDR3 is built from 13 residues.

This sequence joins TRBV7-3 and TRBJ2-2; no reliable D call. The germline CDR1 and CDR2 sequences are SGHTA and FQGTGA. V dropped 1 base and J dropped 2 bases, with 8 bases sitting between them. The CDR3 length is 15 residues. CDR3 nucleotide sequence: TGTGCCAGCAGCTTAAGCAGCGTTAACACCGGGGAGCTGTTTTTT. The encoded protein is CASSLSSVNTGELFF.

V and J are TRBV28 and TRBJ2-3; 8 bases fit TRBD1. This CDR3 has 15 residues. Germline CDR1 reads MDHEN; CDR2 reads SYDVKM. Trimming at V came to 0 bases and at J to 2 bases, leaving 1 base not matched to a gene. The CDR3 spells CASSLWQGATDTQYF. Here the CDR3 DNA reads TGTGCCAGCAGTTTATGGCAGGGGGCCACAGATACGCAGTATTTT. Filled out from reference TRBV28 and TRBJ2-3, the complete variable domain reads DVKVTQSSRYLVKRTGEKVFLECVQDMDHENMFWYRQDPGLGLRLIYFSYDVKMKEKGDIPEGYSVSREKKERFSLILESASTNQTSMYLCASSLWQGATDTQYFGPGTRLTVL.